This TCR beta chain is from a study of Ad26.COV2.S vaccination and SARS-CoV-2 variants. In its sample, this clone was seen once. What it binds is unknown. Specified treatment: about 20 received Ad26.COV2.S at low or high dose, single or two shots; 5 received placebo; per-sample allocation not given. Samples came from day 63 after the first vaccine or placebo injection. Recruitment in Boston yielded a donor of adult age, 18-55 years. Assay: immunoSEQ multiplex PCR; the TCRdb copy retains only in-frame clones and omits some. This repertoire shows 350,000 to 400,000 clones, 70% to 90% found once; its top ten account for 1.9%. Study-wide points: The study found higher spike-specific TCR breadth in vaccine than placebo recipients.

The V end lost 6 bases, the J end lost 9 bases, and 15 bases lay between the germline ends. The CDR3 covers 13 residues. This material consisted of peripheral blood, taken in a trial of Ad26.COV2.S vaccine versus placebo. The V and J genes are TRBV12-3 or TRBV12-4 and TRBJ2-1, with D possibly TRBD2 on 7 matching bases. The TCR comes from a person aged 18-60 years who received the Ad26.COV2.S COVID-19 vaccine or a placebo. Here the CDR3 DNA reads TGTGCCAGCAGGCTTGGGGGGGCCGGTGAGCAGTTCTTC. Residues: CASRLGGAGEQFF.